This TCR beta chain is from a study of PD-1 blockade in classical Hodgkin lymphoma. Study in general: Treatment was intravenous nivolumab, 3 mg/kg every 2 weeks, until progression.

The patients all showed relapse after autologous stem cell transplantation, while their brentuximab vedotin exposure varied. The germline V and J ends were trimmed by 11 bases and 3 bases, with 15 bases remaining between them. Germline V CDR1 and CDR2: MDHEN, SYDVKM. The CDR3 contains 13 residues. Sequenced by immunoSEQ multiplex PCR; TCRdb stores in-frame clones only, minus some. The repertoire holds 50,000 or so clones, with approximately 73% as singletons. The TCR comes from a human donor with classical Hodgkin lymphoma. The chain combines TRBV28 with TRBJ2-3; D is perhaps TRBD2 (5 bases). Specimen: peripheral blood mononuclear cells (PBMCs), collected before the second cycle of nivolumab. Written as DNA, the CDR3 is TGTGCCCTAGCCCCCGCAGCGACAGATACGCAGTATTTT. It encodes CALAPAATDTQYF. Full variable domain (outside the CDR3, taken from reference TRBV28 and TRBJ2-3): DVKVTQSSRYLVKRTGEKVFLECVQDMDHENMFWYRQDPGLGLRLIYFSYDVKMKEKGDIPEGYSVSREKKERFSLILESASTNQTSMYLCALAPAATDTQYFGPGTRLTVL.